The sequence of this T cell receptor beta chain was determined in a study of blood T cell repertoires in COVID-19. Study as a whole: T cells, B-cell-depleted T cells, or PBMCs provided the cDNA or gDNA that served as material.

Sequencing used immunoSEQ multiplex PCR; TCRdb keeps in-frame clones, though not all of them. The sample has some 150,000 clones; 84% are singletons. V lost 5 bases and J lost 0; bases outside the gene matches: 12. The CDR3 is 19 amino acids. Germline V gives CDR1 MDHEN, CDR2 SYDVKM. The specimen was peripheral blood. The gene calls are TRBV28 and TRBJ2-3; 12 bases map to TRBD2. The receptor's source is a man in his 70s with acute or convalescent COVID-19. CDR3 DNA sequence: TGTGCCAGCAGTCTGTGGGCTAGCGGGGGGGGCTTTAGCACAGATACGCAGTATTTT. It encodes CASSLWASGGGFSTDTQYF. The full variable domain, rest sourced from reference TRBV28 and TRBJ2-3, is DVKVTQSSRYLVKRTGEKVFLECVQDMDHENMFWYRQDPGLGLRLIYFSYDVKMKEKGDIPEGYSVSREKKERFSLILESASTNQTSMYLCASSLWASGGGFSTDTQYFGPGTRLTVL.